These 25 T cell receptor beta chains originate from one sample sequenced in a study of OX40 agonist ivuxolimab in advanced cancers. The repertoire was sequenced with immunoSEQ multiplex PCR; TCRdb's copy has only in-frame clones and lacks some. Among approximately 67,000 clones listed, around 83% were seen once. Here the sequenced sample was CD4+ or CD8+ T cells sorted from blood, taken in a trial of the OX40 agonist ivuxolimab. The receptor set was obtained from an adult with an advanced solid tumor such as melanoma, head and neck, liver or kidney cancer.

The rearrangement links TRBV4-1 to TRBJ2-1, with 9 positions matching TRBD1. The germline CDR1 and CDR2 sequences are MGHRA and YSYEKL. The junction had 4 bases not matched to a gene; V was cut back by 3 bases and J by 4 bases. The CDR3 is 15 amino acids. The CDR3 coding sequence is TGCGCCAGCAGCCAGGACAGGGGAGGATACAATGAGCAGTTCTTC. Translating gives CASSQDRGGYNEQFF.

The chain is built from TRBV19 and TRBJ1-2; D is uncertain. Trimming removed 3 bases at V and 4 bases at J, with 15 bases between. Germline CDR1 and CDR2: LNHDA and SQIVND (reference sequence). The CDR3 has 15 amino acids. The CDR3 spells CASSMAFDKFYGYTF. As DNA, the CDR3 is TGTGCCAGTAGTATGGCCTTCGACAAGTTCTATGGCTACACCTTC.

The rearrangement uses TRBV7-8 and TRBJ2-1; 10 nucleotides line up with TRBD2. Germline values: CDR1 SGHVS, CDR2 FQNEAQ. The CDR3 spans 14 residues. Trimming at V came to 3 bases and at J to 6 bases, leaving 2 bases not matched to a gene. The CDR3 sequence: CASSLSSGSNEQFF. The CDR3 nucleotides are TGTGCCAGCAGCTTGTCTAGCGGGAGCAATGAGCAGTTCTTC.

The chain employs TRBV5-4 and TRBJ2-5, with TRBD2 matching 11 bases. Trimming removed 5 bases from V and 3 bases from J; junction bases left unmatched: 6. The CDR3 loop spans 15 amino acids. The germline CDR1 and CDR2 sequences are SGHNT and YYREEE (reference sequence). DNA of the CDR3: TGTGCCAGCAGACCAGGGACTAGCGGCGAAGAGACCCAGTACTTC. This encodes CASRPGTSGEETQYF. The full variable domain, its missing parts supplied by reference TRBV5-4 and TRBJ2-5, is ETGVTQSPTHLIKTRGQQVTLRCSSQSGHNTVSWYQQALGQGPQFIFQYYREEENGRGNFPPRFSGLQFPNYSSELNVNALELDDSALYLCASRPGTSGEETQYFGPGTRLLVL.

V is TRBV7-3 and J is TRBJ2-7, with D possibly matching TRBD1 (6 bases). The CDR3 has 13 residues. V was cut by 4 bases and J by 5 bases, with 12 bases left in between. In germline, CDR1 is SGHTA, CDR2 FQGTGA. The CDR3 sequence: CASSSRGSHEQYF. CDR3 DNA: TGTGCCAGCAGCTCCAGGGGTAGCCACGAGCAGTACTTC.

The rearrangement uses TRBV5-4 and TRBJ2-3, with 14 bases identical to TRBD2. Germline assignment: CDR1 SGHNT and CDR2 YYREEE (reference sequence). J lost 5 bases, V lost 4 bases, and 6 bases had no gene match. The CDR3 contains 16 residues. CDR3 region: CASSTTSGRAGDTQYF. The CDR3 nucleotides read TGTGCCAGCAGCACGACTAGCGGGAGGGCGGGAGATACGCAGTATTTT.

This sequence joins TRBV19 and TRBJ2-7; 8 nucleotides match TRBD1. The ends lost 6 bases at V and 2 bases at J; junction bases unmatched: 6. Germline CDR1 and CDR2: LNHDA and SQIVND (reference sequence). The CDR3 has 14 residues. The CDR3 is CASRTGTGTYEQYF. The CDR3 bases are TGTGCCAGTAGAACCGGGACAGGCACCTACGAGCAGTACTTC.

The chain is built from TRBV10-2 and TRBJ1-2; the match to TRBD1 covers 8 bases. From germline, CDR1 is WSHSY and CDR2 SAAADI. V was clipped by 2 bases and J by 8 bases; unmatched bases: 4. This CDR3 comprises 13 residues. CDR3 coding DNA: TGCGCCAGCAGTGAGCAAGGACAGGGAGGCTACACCTTC. It is translated as CASSEQGQGGYTF.

This chain links TRBV28 with TRBJ1-5; 9 nucleotides line up with TRBD1. The CDR3 has 16 residues. The germline V gene encodes CDR1 MDHEN and CDR2 SYDVKM. V lost 4 bases to trimming and J lost 6 bases; unmatched junction nucleotides: 10. CDR3 loop: CASSSPGQGYFQPQHF. As DNA, the CDR3 is TGTGCCAGCAGTTCCCCGGGACAGGGATATTTTCAGCCCCAGCATTTT.

V usage is TRBV19 and J usage is TRBJ2-1, with TRBD1 matching over 10 bases. The J segment lost 9 bases and the V segment lost 2 bases, leaving 7 bases of the junction unmatched. In germline, CDR1 is LNHDA, CDR2 SQIVND (reference sequence). The CDR3 runs to 15 residues. Here the CDR3 DNA reads TGTGCCAGTAGTATAACCGGGACAGGGGTCGGTGAGCAGTTCTTC. This encodes CASSITGTGVGEQFF.

The genes are TRBV9 and TRBJ2-5; 11 bases match TRBD2. Trimming removed 0 bases from V and 3 bases from J; junction bases left unmatched: 1. Germline loops: CDR1 SGDLS, CDR2 YYNGEE. This CDR3 region has 15 residues. Here the CDR3 reads CASSVVLAGEETQYF. The DNA of the CDR3 is TGTGCCAGCAGCGTAGTACTAGCGGGAGAAGAGACCCAGTACTTC.

V is TRBV19 and J is TRBJ1-3; TRBD1 is a possible D gene (5 bases). The CDR3 consists of 17 residues. V gave up 3 bases and J gave up 0 bases, with 15 bases separating them. Germline assignment: CDR1 LNHDA and CDR2 SQIVND (reference sequence). The CDR3 spells CASSMFRTPDSGNTIYF. CDR3 DNA sequence: TGTGCCAGTAGTATGTTCAGGACACCCGACTCTGGAAACACCATATATTTT.

The V and J genes are TRBV20-1 and TRBJ1-1; D is undetermined. Germline V lookup: CDR1 DFQATT, CDR2 SNEGSKA (reference sequence). The CDR3 has 11 residues. With 5 bases removed from V and 8 bases from J, the gap between germline ends came to 12 bases. CDR3 coding DNA: TGCAGTGCTGGTGACGGGAGGGAAGCTTTCTTT. Translated, it gives CSAGDGREAFF.

This clone was counted a few times. The junction and the germline gene differ at one end; a read error may be behind it. The chain employs TRBV14 and TRBJ1-1, with D hard to call. Germline lookup yields CDR1 SGHDN and CDR2 FVKESK. This CDR3 is 10 amino acids long. The CDR3 loop is CASSQAPEVF. DNA of the CDR3: TGTGCCAGCAGCCAAGCTCCGGAGGTGTTT.

The rearrangement joins TRBV14 to TRBJ1-1; D is perhaps TRBD1 (5 bases). From germline, CDR1 is SGHDN and CDR2 FVKESK. The CDR3 is made up of 13 amino acids. Trimming left V 7 bases short and J 3 bases short, with 12 bases between. CDR3 sequence: CASTPGSHTEAFF. The CDR3 DNA reads as TGTGCCAGCACTCCAGGGAGTCACACTGAAGCTTTCTTT. The full variable domain, in which reference TRBV14 and TRBJ1-1 provide the parts outside the CDR3, is EAGVTQFPSHSVIEKGQTVTLRCDPISGHDNLYWYRRVMGKEIKFLLHFVKESKQDESGMPNNRFLAERTGGTYSTLKVQPAELEDSGVYFCASTPGSHTEAFFGQGTRLTVV.

This clone was seen a single time. This chain joins TRBV5-4 and TRBJ2-1; TRBD2 is a possible D gene (5 bases). V lost 5 bases and J 7 bases, leaving 13 bases between the germline ends. The CDR3 consists of 13 residues. The V gene's germline CDR1 is SGHNT and CDR2 YYREEE (reference sequence). The CDR3 region is CASSRTGRNEQFF. CDR3 bases: TGTGCCAGCAGTCGGACTGGGCGGAATGAGCAGTTCTTC.

V gene TRBV12-1 combines with J gene TRBJ2-5; TRBD2 is taken as the D call from the table, unchecked against the DNA. TRBV12-1 is an annotated pseudogene. This CDR3 contains 19 residues. CDR3 sequence (DNA): TGTGCCAGCAGCCCGCCCGGACTAGCGGGAGGAAAAGAGAGAGAGACCCAGTACTTC. It translates to CASSPPGLAGGKERETQYF.

The genes are TRBV19 and TRBJ1-3; 10 bases match TRBD1. CDR1 and CDR2 (germline): LNHDA, SQIVND (reference sequence). The CDR3 covers 14 residues. Trimming at V came to 8 bases and at J to 2 bases, leaving 3 bases not matched to a gene. For the CDR3, the DNA is TGTGCCAGTGACAGGGGGCTCGCTGGAAACACCATATATTTT. Protein sequence: CASDRGLAGNTIYF.

The gene calls are TRBV5-6 and TRBJ2-7; D is ambiguous. Germline assignment: CDR1 SGHDT and CDR2 YYEEEE. The length of the CDR3 is 12 residues. V dropped 1 base and J dropped 2 bases, with 4 bases sitting between them. The CDR3 spells CASSLSAYEQYF. CDR3 DNA sequence: TGTGCCAGCAGCTTGTCGGCCTACGAGCAGTACTTC.

The chain couples TRBV5-1 to TRBJ2-4, with D possibly TRBD1 on 5 matching bases. The CDR3 covers 16 residues. Trimming shortened V by 4 bases and J by 1 base, and 15 bases separated the two germline ends. Germline V lookup: CDR1 SGHRS, CDR2 YFSETQ. The CDR3 is CASSIPIDSAKNIQYF. The CDR3 DNA sequence: TGCGCCAGCAGCATCCCGATAGACAGTGCCAAAAACATTCAGTACTTC.

The chain joins TRBV28 to TRBJ1-5; possibly TRBD1 for D (6 bases). Germline V gene data show CDR1 as MDHEN and CDR2 as SYDVKM. This CDR3 has 13 amino acids. The V gene lost 5 bases and the J gene lost 7 bases, with 12 bases spanning the gap. In nucleotides, the CDR3 is TGTGCCAGCAGTCCAGGACAGCTCCAGCCCCAGCATTTT. Translation: CASSPGQLQPQHF.

The gene calls are TRBV5-1 and TRBJ1-1; 8 bases line up with TRBD1. There are 14 residues in the CDR3. Germline V gives CDR1 SGHRS, CDR2 YFSETQ. With V trimmed by 3 bases and J by 4 bases, 5 bases remained unmatched. The CDR3 reads CASSSYRGSTEAFF. The CDR3 nucleotides read TGCGCCAGCAGCTCATACAGGGGGAGCACTGAAGCTTTCTTT.

The chain recombines TRBV11-3 with TRBJ2-7, with 12 bases fitting TRBD2. CDR1 is SGHNT and CDR2 is YENEEA in the germline V gene. Unmatched junction bases numbered 6, after V lost 5 bases and J lost 4 bases. The CDR3 has 15 amino acids. The CDR3 nucleotides are TGTGCCAGCAGCCCACTAGCGGGAGGTGGATACGAGCAGTACTTC. This gives the protein CASSPLAGGGYEQYF. The full variable domain, in which reference TRBV11-3 and TRBJ2-7 provide the parts outside the CDR3, is EAGVVQSPRYKIIEKKQPVAFWCNPISGHNTLYWYLQNLGQGPELLIRYENEEAVDDSQLPKDRFSAERLKGVDSTLKIQPAELGDSAVYLCASSPLAGGGYEQYFGPGTRLTVT.

Only a few counts were recorded for this clone. The chain combines TRBV2 with TRBJ2-2; D is ambiguous. Germline V lookup: CDR1 SNHLY, CDR2 FYNNEI. This CDR3 has 15 amino acids. V gave up 5 bases and J gave up 3 bases, with 13 bases separating them. In nucleotides, the CDR3 is TGTGCCAGCAGTCAGACGACGGTGGACACCGGGGAGCTGTTTTTT. Its protein is CASSQTTVDTGELFF.

This chain joins TRBV7-6 and TRBJ1-1, with D possibly matching TRBD1 (6 bases). This CDR3 has 16 residues. Germline CDR1 is SGHVS and CDR2 is FNYEAQ. V gave up 4 bases and J gave up 1 base, with 16 bases separating them. The CDR3 region has the DNA TGTGCCAGCAGCTCCCAAGTGCGGGACAAGAACACTGAAGCTTTCTTT. Translated: CASSSQVRDKNTEAFF.